The 29 T cell receptor beta chains reported below all come from one sample, sequenced in a study of cytomegalovirus exposure and HLA in healthy donors. Vbeta (60) and Jbeta (13) primers were used in the PCR. Clones were read by immunoSEQ multiplex PCR, and TCRdb kept only the in-frame ones, dropping some. The sample consists of more than 150,000 clones, roughly 80% of them appearing once. The sequenced material came from PBMCs. These receptor sequences come from a man aged 45-65 years in good health and CMV-seropositive.

This clone has just one count. This CDR3 is CASRAGSNQPQHF. As DNA, the CDR3 is TGTGCCAGCAGGGCCGGGTCGAATCAGCCCCAGCATTTT. The chain is built from TRBV6-6 and TRBJ1-5; D uncertain. The CDR3 has 13 amino acids. Trimming left V 6 bases short and J 4 bases short, with 10 bases between. Germline CDR1 is MNHNY and CDR2 is SVGAGI (reference sequence).

This chain links TRBV11-3 with TRBJ2-2; 11 positions match TRBD2. The CDR3 covers 16 residues. Germline CDR1 reads SGHNT; CDR2 reads YENEEA. Unmatched junction bases numbered 11, after V lost 4 bases and J lost 10 bases. The CDR3 spells CASSSGVAGGPAELFF. CDR3 bases: TGTGCCAGCAGCTCAGGGGTAGCGGGGGGGCCGGCGGAGCTGTTTTTT.

V and J are TRBV28 and TRBJ1-5, with 10 positions matching TRBD1. V lost 7 bases, J lost 4 bases, and 7 bases stayed unmatched. The V gene's germline CDR1 is MDHEN and CDR2 SYDVKM. The CDR3 is 15 amino acids. DNA of the CDR3: TGTGCCAGCAATCGGGACAGGGGTTTAAATCAGCCCCAGCATTTT. Amino acid sequence: CASNRDRGLNQPQHF. The whole variable domain, remainder taken from reference TRBV28 and TRBJ1-5, is DVKVTQSSRYLVKRTGEKVFLECVQDMDHENMFWYRQDPGLGLRLIYFSYDVKMKEKGDIPEGYSVSREKKERFSLILESASTNQTSMYLCASNRDRGLNQPQHFGDGTRLSIL.

The chain joins TRBV6-5 to TRBJ2-2; 8 bases align to TRBD1. V lost 1 base to trimming and J lost 2 bases; unmatched junction nucleotides: 3. CDR1 and CDR2 (germline): MNHEY, SVGAGI. The CDR3 spans 16 residues. CDR3 DNA sequence: TGTGCCAGCAGTTACTGGGGGACAGGCAACACCGGGGAGCTGTTTTTT. This codes for CASSYWGTGNTGELFF.

In this sample, this clone turned up once. CDR3 sequence: CASSPLQGVLNYGYTF. The CDR3 bases are TGCGCCAGCAGCCCCCTACAGGGGGTTTTAAACTATGGCTACACCTTC. V and J are TRBV4-1 and TRBJ1-2; 8 bases match TRBD1. Per the germline V gene, CDR1 is MGHRA and CDR2 is YSYEKL. The CDR3 length is 16 residues. V shed 4 bases, J shed 2 bases, and the junction held 9 bases outside the gene matches.

V is TRBV28 and J is TRBJ2-3; a weak D match, TRBD1 (5 bases). Trimming shortened V by 2 bases and J by 6 bases, and 12 bases separated the two germline ends. Germline CDR1 and CDR2: MDHEN and SYDVKM. The CDR3 loop spans 14 amino acids. The CDR3 sequence: CASSLGALKDTQYF. CDR3 coding DNA: TGTGCCAGCAGTTTAGGGGCCTTAAAGGATACGCAGTATTTT.

This chain joins TRBV5-1 and TRBJ1-4; TRBD1 aligns across 8 bases. Germline CDR1 and CDR2: SGHRS and YFSETQ. There are 15 residues in the CDR3. Trimming at V came to 4 bases and at J to 5 bases, leaving 7 bases not matched to a gene. This CDR3 is CASSPPGTGNEKLFF. The DNA for the CDR3 is TGCGCCAGCAGCCCCCCCGGGACAGGCAATGAAAAACTGTTTTTT.

The CDR3 protein is CASSPPGLVPNEQFF. The CDR3 nucleotides read TGTGCCAGCTCACCACCGGGACTAGTTCCCAATGAGCAGTTCTTC. V usage is TRBV18 and J usage is TRBJ2-1, with 8 bases aligning to TRBD2. V lost 0 bases, J lost 6 bases, and 4 bases stayed unmatched. The germline gives CDR1 KGHSH, CDR2 LQKENI. This CDR3 is built from 15 residues.

The V gene is TRBV19, the J gene TRBJ1-1, with a tentative D call TRBD1 (5 bases). The CDR3 has 13 residues. The ends were cut back, 3 bases at V and 6 bases at J, with 11 bases in the middle. Germline loops: CDR1 LNHDA, CDR2 SQIVND (reference sequence). DNA for the CDR3: TGTGCCAGTAGTATGCAGGGCCCCTCTGAAGCTTTCTTT. Its translation is CASSMQGPSEAFF.

The chain recombines TRBV14 with TRBJ2-7; unclear D gene. The V gene's germline CDR1 is SGHDN and CDR2 FVKESK. The CDR3 spans 15 residues. Trimming cost V 0 bases and J 0 bases, with 9 bases left between them. The CDR3, as DNA: TGTGCCAGCAGCCAAGAGGCAGTAATCTCCTACGAGCAGTACTTC. As protein: CASSQEAVISYEQYF.

This clone has just a few counts. This rearrangement joins TRBV4-2 to TRBJ2-2, with 7 bases matching TRBD1. Germline V CDR1 and CDR2: LGHNA, YNFKEQ. V lost 1 base and J lost 6; bases outside the gene matches: 8. The CDR3 runs to 16 residues. CDR3 sequence reads: CASSQGETGYSGELFF. The CDR3 nucleotides are TGTGCCAGCAGCCAAGGGGAGACAGGGTATTCCGGGGAGCTGTTTTTT.

The chain has TRBV4-1 and TRBJ2-7, with 8 bases lining up with TRBD1. Germline CDR1 is MGHRA and CDR2 is YSYEKL. The CDR3 is 16 residues long. V lost 0 bases, J lost 3 bases, and 7 bases stayed unmatched. CDR3 in amino acids: CASSQEVGTGFYEQYF. CDR3 coding DNA: TGCGCCAGCAGCCAAGAAGTTGGGACAGGATTCTACGAGCAGTACTTC.

The chain couples TRBV4-2 to TRBJ1-2; the D gene is possibly TRBD1 (6 bases). There are 14 residues in the CDR3. V lost 0 bases and J 1 base, leaving 6 bases between the germline ends. Germline values: CDR1 LGHNA, CDR2 YNFKEQ. CDR3 in DNA: TGTGCCAGCAGCCAAGAAGGGGGTAACTATGGCTACACCTTC. Translated, it gives CASSQEGGNYGYTF.

The chain links TRBV2 to TRBJ2-1; 11 nucleotides match TRBD1. The germline CDR1 and CDR2 sequences are SNHLY and FYNNEI. The V segment lost 4 bases and the J segment 1 base; nucleotides outside the gene matches: 0. This CDR3 has 15 residues. The CDR3 region is CASSGDRGSYNEQFF. The CDR3 nucleotides read TGTGCCAGCAGTGGGGACAGGGGGTCCTACAATGAGCAGTTCTTC.

The chain carries TRBV7-2 and TRBJ1-5, with a tentative D call TRBD1 (5 bases). V lost 2 bases and J lost 2, with 7 bases in between. Germline assignment: CDR1 SGHTA and CDR2 FQGNSA. This CDR3 spans 14 amino acids. The CDR3 nucleotides are TGTGCCAGCAGCTTATGGGGGGGCAATCAGCCCCAGCATTTT. Its protein is CASSLWGGNQPQHF.

This rearrangement joins TRBV5-4 to TRBJ1-1; TRBD1 might be the D (6 bases). CDR3 length equals 15 residues. Germline V CDR1 and CDR2: SGHNT, YYREEE (reference sequence). The V end lost 5 bases, the J end lost 0 bases, and 14 bases lay between the germline ends. CDR3 loop: CASSSSGTMNTEAFF. The CDR3 bases are TGTGCCAGCAGTTCGTCCGGGACAATGAACACTGAAGCTTTCTTT.

This clone was observed a single time. This chain connects TRBV14 to TRBJ2-1; D remains unclear. This CDR3 is built from 14 residues. Germline V gene data show CDR1 as SGHDN and CDR2 as FVKESK. Trimming shortened V by 6 bases and J by 6 bases, and 15 bases separated the two germline ends. Here the CDR3 DNA reads TGTGCCAGCAGTAACTATGTCCACTCCAATGAGCAGTTCTTC. Protein product: CASSNYVHSNEQFF.

This rearrangement joins TRBV27 to TRBJ1-4, with D possibly TRBD1 on 5 matching bases. The CDR3 runs to 14 residues. The V end lost 10 bases, the J end lost 4 bases, and 16 bases lay between the germline ends. The V gene's germline CDR1 is MNHEY and CDR2 SMNVEV (reference sequence). In DNA, the CDR3 is TGTGCCACCTCCAGGGCAGGGCGTAATGAAAAACTGTTTTTT. The encoded protein is CATSRAGRNEKLFF.

J is TRBJ2-3 and V is TRBV5-1; 8 bases map to TRBD1. CDR3 length: 14 residues. V was pared by 0 bases and J by 5 bases, with 2 bases of the junction left unmatched. Per the germline V gene, CDR1 is SGHRS and CDR2 is YFSETQ. CDR3 in amino acids: CASSLGTGIDTQYF. The CDR3 DNA sequence: TGCGCCAGCAGCTTGGGGACAGGGATAGATACGCAGTATTTT.

This chain links TRBV2 with TRBJ2-7, with 12 bases matching TRBD2. Germline V gene lookup returns CDR1 SNHLY and CDR2 FYNNEI. The ends lost 8 bases at V and 4 bases at J; junction bases unmatched: 6. The CDR3 extends over 14 amino acids. The CDR3: CASSRLAGVYEQYF. As DNA, the CDR3 is TGTGCCAGCTCGAGACTAGCGGGAGTGTACGAGCAGTACTTC. Full variable domain (outside the CDR3, taken from reference TRBV2 and TRBJ2-7): EPEVTQTPSHQVTQMGQEVILRCVPISNHLYFYWYRQILGQKVEFLVSFYNNEISEKSEIFDDQFSVERPDGSNFTLKIRSTKLEDSAMYFCASSRLAGVYEQYFGPGTRLTVT.

The chain combines TRBV9 with TRBJ2-7; D is perhaps TRBD1 (6 bases). From germline, CDR1 is SGDLS and CDR2 YYNGEE. V was pared by 0 bases and J by 2 bases, with 12 bases between. The CDR3 loop spans 15 amino acids. The CDR3 region has the DNA TGTGCCAGCAGCGTAGAGGGACATGCCACCTACGAGCAGTACTTC. It specifies CASSVEGHATYEQYF.

The chain couples TRBV18 to TRBJ1-4; 7 bases are shared with TRBD1. Germline-derived CDR1 and CDR2 are KGHSH and LQKENI. The J segment lost 3 bases and the V segment lost 4 bases, leaving 8 bases of the junction unmatched. This CDR3 has 16 amino acids. CDR3 region: CASSLSPGGANEKLFF. DNA for the CDR3: TGTGCCAGCTCACTAAGCCCAGGGGGAGCTAATGAAAAACTGTTTTTT.

The gene calls are TRBV5-1 and TRBJ2-1; 9 bases agree with TRBD2. The length of the CDR3 is 15 residues. V was pared by 5 bases and J by 0 bases, with 3 bases of the junction left unmatched. Germline CDR1 reads SGHRS; CDR2 reads YFSETQ. The CDR3 coding sequence is TGCGCCAGCAGGCTTAGCGGGAGCTCCTACAATGAGCAGTTCTTC. Translated: CASRLSGSSYNEQFF.

V gene TRBV29-1 combines with J gene TRBJ2-1; TRBD1 matches at 7 bases. V lost 3 bases to trimming and J lost 12 bases; unmatched junction nucleotides: 8. CDR1 is SQVTM and CDR2 is ANQGSEA in the germline V gene. This CDR3 contains 12 residues. Written as DNA, the CDR3 is TGCAGCGTTGACCGCTCCGGGACAGTGCAGTTCTTC. This sequence encodes CSVDRSGTVQFF.

The CDR3 region has the DNA TGTGCCAGCAGTATTCTCGGGACTAGCGGGCGTGACAATGAGCAGTTCTTC. Translating it yields CASSILGTSGRDNEQFF. The chain joins TRBV27 to TRBJ2-1, with 12 bases matching TRBD2. Germline values: CDR1 MNHEY, CDR2 SMNVEV (reference sequence). The V gene end was trimmed by 5 bases and the J gene end by 5 bases; junction bases not matched to a gene: 10. The CDR3 contains 17 residues.

The V call is TRBV9, the J call TRBJ1-1, with a possible D match to TRBD1 (6 bases). The V and J ends lost 2 bases and 6 bases respectively, with 23 bases between them. This CDR3 comprises 17 residues. Germline CDR1 reads SGDLS; CDR2 reads YYNGEE. In DNA form, the CDR3 reads TGTGCCAGCAGCGTTAGTCTGATTTCGGGGGGCAAGGCTGAAGCTTTCTTT. It is translated as CASSVSLISGGKAEAFF.

This clone was seen only a few times. The chain links TRBV7-6 to TRBJ1-1; D is undetermined. The V gene lost 2 bases and the J gene lost 1 base, with 5 bases spanning the gap. This CDR3 comprises 13 residues. The germline gives CDR1 SGHVS, CDR2 FNYEAQ. DNA for the CDR3: TGTGCCAGCAGCTTAAACACGAACACTGAAGCTTTCTTT. Its translation is CASSLNTNTEAFF.

This chain joins TRBV6-5 and TRBJ1-1; no firm D call. V lost 2 bases, J lost 4 bases, and 8 bases lay in between. CDR1 is MNHEY, CDR2 SVGAGI, per germline. This CDR3 comprises 13 residues. DNA for the CDR3: TGTGCCAGCAGTTACCCGCCGGGCACTGAAGCTTTCTTT. This translates into CASSYPPGTEAFF.

This rearrangement joins TRBV6-1 to TRBJ2-6; TRBD1 is a possible D gene (5 bases). Trimming removed 6 bases at V and 2 bases at J, with 11 bases between. The V gene's germline CDR1 is MNHNS and CDR2 SASEGT. The CDR3 length is 15 residues. The CDR3 coding sequence is TGTGCCAGCAGCCGCCAGGGTACTGGGGCCAACGTCCTGACTTTC. It codes for CASSRQGTGANVLTF.